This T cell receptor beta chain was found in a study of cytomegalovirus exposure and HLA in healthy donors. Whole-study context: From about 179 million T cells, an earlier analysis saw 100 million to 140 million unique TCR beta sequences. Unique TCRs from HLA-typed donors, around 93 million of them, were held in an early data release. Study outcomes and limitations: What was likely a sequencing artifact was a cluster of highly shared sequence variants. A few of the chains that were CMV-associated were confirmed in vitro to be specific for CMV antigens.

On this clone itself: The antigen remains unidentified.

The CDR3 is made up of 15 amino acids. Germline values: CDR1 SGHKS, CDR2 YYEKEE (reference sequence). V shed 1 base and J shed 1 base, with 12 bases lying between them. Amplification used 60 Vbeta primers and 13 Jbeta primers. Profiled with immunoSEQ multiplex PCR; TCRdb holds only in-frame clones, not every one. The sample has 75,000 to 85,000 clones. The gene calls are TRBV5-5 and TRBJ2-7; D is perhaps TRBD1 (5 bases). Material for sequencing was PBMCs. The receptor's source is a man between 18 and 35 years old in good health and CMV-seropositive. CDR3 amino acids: CASSLILQESYEQYF. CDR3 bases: TGTGCCAGCAGCTTGATATTACAGGAATCCTACGAGCAGTACTTC.